Described below is a single TCR beta chain sequence and its context. Data came from immunoSEQ multiplex PCR; TCRdb stores just in-frame clones and leaves some out. Seen here are 9,000 to 15,000 clones, 70% to 75% observed once, and the top ten hold approximately 12%. The CDR3 extends over 16 amino acids. The ends were cut back, 1 base at V and 4 bases at J, with 11 bases in the middle. Germline CDR1 and CDR2: SEHNR and FQNEAQ (reference sequence). The source of the sample is a study of T cells after somatic rescue of genetic block. This chain uses TRBV7-9 with TRBJ2-6, with D perhaps TRBD2 (5 bases). The sample comprised peripheral blood mononuclear cells (PBMCs). The sequence was collected from a boy between 10 and 17 years old. The DNA for the CDR3 is TGTGCCAGCAGCTTAGGATTGCGGGCAGGGGCCAACGTCCTGACTTTC. Protein product: CASSLGLRAGANVLTF.